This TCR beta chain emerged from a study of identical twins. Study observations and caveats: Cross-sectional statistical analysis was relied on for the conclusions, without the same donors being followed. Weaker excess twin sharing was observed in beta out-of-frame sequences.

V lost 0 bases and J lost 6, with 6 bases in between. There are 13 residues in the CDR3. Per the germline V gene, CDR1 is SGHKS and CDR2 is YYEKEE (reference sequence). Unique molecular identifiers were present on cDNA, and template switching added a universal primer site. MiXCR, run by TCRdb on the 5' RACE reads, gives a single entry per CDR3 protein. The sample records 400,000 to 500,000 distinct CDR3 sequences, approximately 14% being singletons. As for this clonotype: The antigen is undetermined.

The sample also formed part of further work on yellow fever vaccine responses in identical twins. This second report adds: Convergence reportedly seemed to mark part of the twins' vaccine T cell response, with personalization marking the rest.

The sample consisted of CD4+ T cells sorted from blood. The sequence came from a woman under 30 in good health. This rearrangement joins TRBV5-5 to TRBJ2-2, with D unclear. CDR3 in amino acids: CASSLAPAGELFF. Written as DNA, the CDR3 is TGTGCCAGCAGCTTGGCTCCAGCCGGGGAGCTGTTTTTT.